The entry below describes one T cell receptor gamma chain. Its antigen is unidentified. The data originate from a study of Vδ1+ human thymocytes. Findings and limits, study-wide: Unexpected Vdelta2 sequences could cause misinterpretation of bulk repertoire data. Thymic delta-chain repertoires held roughly 20% Vdelta2 sequences and few Vdelta3, despite high sort purity. Thymic TRG and TRD repertoires appeared highly polyclonal, with Gaussian CDR3 length distributions.

The sorted cells were CD3+ Vdelta1+ Vdelta2- thymocytes from alphabeta-depleted thymus. In germline, CDR1 is EGSTGY, CDR2 YDSYTSSV. There are 15 residues in the CDR3. Trimming cost V 0 bases and J 9 bases; bases outside gene matches: 10. Extracted RNA was reverse transcribed into cDNA. Multiplex PCR used pooled V-gene forward primers and a constant-region reverse primer to amplify CDR3s. TCRdb reanalyzed the multiplex PCR reads using CATT. The sample lists over 25,000 gamma-chain clones; around 20% were seen once. This chain uses TRGV4 with TRGJP2. The receptor comes from a boy under two years old who had congenital heart surgery. The sequenced material came from Vdelta1+ gamma-delta thymocytes from the thymus. Subset given: FACS-sorted CD3+ TCRalphabeta- TCRVdelta1+ TCRVdelta2- thymocytes. The CDR3 loop is CATWDGPKPHWIKTF. The CDR3 DNA sequence: TGTGCCACCTGGGATGGGCCAAAACCCCATTGGATCAAGACGTTT.